Only a few counts were recorded for the clone carrying this T cell receptor (beta chain). Its specificity is unknown. TCRdb reprocessed the reads via MiXCR and lists one record per CDR3 protein. The sample carries nearly 450,000 distinct CDR3 sequences, approximately 32% recorded once. The CDR3 has 14 residues. Per germline, CDR1 SEHNR and CDR2 FQNEAQ (reference sequence). Trimming took off 1 base at V and 4 bases at J, with 10 bases between the two ends. This specimen comes from a study of T cell repertoires in cytomegalovirus infection. As for the study in general: Through public TCR beta signatures, both CMV infection and matching HLA type were indicated. Overall study results and limits: The ex vivo response was dominated by HLA-C-restricted CMV-specific TCR beta clonotypes. Cumulative frequency of public TCR beta families picked out carriers of CMV plus the relevant HLA.

This receptor was obtained from a human donor in good health (CMV status not recorded). Some clones in this sample may be carry-over from other donors' samples. Material for sequencing was PBMCs. The chain carries TRBV7-9 and TRBJ1-2; no reliable D call. CDR3 coding DNA: TGTGCCAGCAGCTTAGAAGGCAGGAGCTATGGCTACACCTTC. Translating it yields CASSLEGRSYGYTF.